The 21 T cell receptor beta chains below all came from one sample that was sequenced in a study of blood T cell repertoires in COVID-19. Sequencing was performed with immunoSEQ multiplex PCR; in TCRdb, only in-frame clones are kept and a portion is missing. The profile shows about 410,000 clones, 89% of them singletons. Sequencing input: PBMCs or T cells enriched from blood (not recorded which). The receptors derive from a young woman who had recovered from COVID-19.

The V gene is TRBV11-2, the J gene TRBJ2-4; the D gene is possibly TRBD1 (5 bases). The CDR3 has 14 residues. Trimming took 6 bases from V and 8 from J, leaving 17 bases between them. Per germline, CDR1 SGHAT and CDR2 FQNNGV. The chain's CDR3 is CASSSGQGSYIQYF. CDR3 DNA sequence: TGTGCCAGCAGTTCAGGACAAGGGTCATACATTCAGTACTTC.

The chain combines TRBV5-6 with TRBJ1-3, with D possibly matching TRBD1 (6 bases). The V end lost 0 bases, the J end lost 0 bases, and 13 bases lay between the germline ends. Per the germline V gene, CDR1 is SGHDT and CDR2 is YYEEEE. The CDR3 loop spans 17 amino acids. As DNA, the CDR3 is TGTGCCAGCAGCTTGGTAACAGGGACGTCCTCTGGAAACACCATATATTTT. Translation gives CASSLVTGTSSGNTIYF.

As regards this clone: Other nucleotide sequences from this sample produce the same CDR3. The V gene is TRBV15, the J gene TRBJ2-1; D perhaps matches TRBD2 (6 bases). The CDR3 length is 15 residues. Germline V gives CDR1 LNHNV, CDR2 YYDKDF (reference sequence). The germline V and J ends were trimmed by 0 bases and 7 bases, with 13 bases remaining between them. CDR3 DNA: TGTGCCACCAGCAGAGAACTGGCGGGAAAGAATGAGCAGTTCTTC. It translates to CATSRELAGKNEQFF. Based on the CDR3 plus reference TRBV15 and TRBJ2-1, the full variable domain is DAMVIQNPRYQVTQFGKPVTLSCSQTLNHNVMYWYQQKSSQAPKLLFHYYDKDFNNEADTPDNFQSRRPNTSFCFLDIRSPGLGDTAMYLCATSRELAGKNEQFFGPGTRLTVL.

This clone was picked up one time. The chain employs TRBV10-2 and TRBJ1-2, with D possibly being TRBD1 (6 bases). Looked up from germline, CDR1 is WSHSY and CDR2 is SAAADI. V was cut by 5 bases and J by 4 bases, with 14 bases left in between. This CDR3 has 14 residues. For the CDR3, the DNA is TGCGCCAGCAGTTATATGACAGGCCCCTATGGCTACACCTTC. Translating gives CASSYMTGPYGYTF.

The rearrangement links TRBV29-1 to TRBJ1-2; D remains ambiguous. V lost 3 bases and J lost 0, with 8 bases in between. Germline V CDR1 and CDR2: SQVTM, ANQGSEA. The CDR3 contains 13 residues. The DNA of the CDR3 is TGCAGCGTTGATGACGGGGCTAACTATGGCTACACCTTC. As protein: CSVDDGANYGYTF.

The CDR3 DNA reads TGTGCCTGGAGACAAGGACAGGCTTTCTTT. This translates into CAWRQGQAFF. The chain has TRBV30 and TRBJ1-1, with D possibly TRBD1 on 6 matching bases. In germline, CDR1 is GTSNPN, CDR2 SVGIG (reference sequence). This CDR3 comprises 10 residues. Trimming removed 3 bases at V and 11 bases at J, with 10 bases between.

The rearrangement links TRBV15 to TRBJ2-1, with D tentatively TRBD2 (5 bases). This CDR3 has 14 residues. With 5 bases removed from V and 8 bases from J, the gap between germline ends came to 16 bases. Germline loops: CDR1 LNHNV, CDR2 YYDKDF (reference sequence). The CDR3 coding sequence is TGTGCCACCAGCGGGAGACTATTTGGGGATGAGCAGTTCTTC. Its protein product is CATSGRLFGDEQFF.

In DNA, the CDR3 is TGTGCCAGCAGTTACTCTCCAGGGGGCACTGGAAACACCATATATTTT. Amino acid sequence: CASSYSPGGTGNTIYF. The V and J genes are TRBV6-2 or TRBV6-3 and TRBJ1-3; 8 nucleotides agree with TRBD1. The CDR3 consists of 16 residues. The trim removed 0 bases at V and 2 bases at J, leaving 3 bases unmatched. Germline V gene data show CDR1 as MNHEY and CDR2 as SVGEGT.

V is TRBV5-1 and J is TRBJ2-7, with a tentative D call TRBD1 (6 bases). Trimming stripped 0 bases from V and 1 base from J, with 11 bases between. This CDR3 is built from 15 residues. Germline lookup yields CDR1 SGHRS and CDR2 YFSETQ. CDR3 protein: CASSLETGRSYEQYF. DNA of the CDR3: TGCGCCAGCAGCTTGGAAACAGGGCGATCCTACGAGCAGTACTTC.

This chain connects TRBV30 to TRBJ2-1; 8 bases agree with TRBD2. Germline loops: CDR1 GTSNPN, CDR2 SVGIG (reference sequence). The CDR3 loop spans 13 amino acids. The CDR3 spells CALTGGAYNEQFF. In DNA, the CDR3 is TGTGCTCTAACGGGGGGGGCCTACAATGAGCAGTTCTTC.

The V gene is TRBV7-8, the J gene TRBJ2-5; D is undetermined. The CDR3 is 15 residues long. Looked up from germline, CDR1 is SGHVS and CDR2 is FQNEAQ. V shed 5 bases and J shed 0 bases, with 13 bases lying between them. CDR3 nucleotides: TGTGCCAGCAGCCTCCGGCGGAGCCACCAAGAGACCCAGTACTTC. Protein product: CASSLRRSHQETQYF. The full variable domain, its missing parts supplied by reference TRBV7-8 and TRBJ2-5, is GAGVSQSPRYKVAKRGQDVALRCDPISGHVSLFWYQQALGQGPEFLTYFQNEAQLDKSGLPSDRFFAERPEGSVSTLKIQRTQQEDSAVYLCASSLRRSHQETQYFGPGTRLLVL.

This clone appeared a single time. The V gene is TRBV7-2, the J gene TRBJ1-6; maybe TRBD1 (6 bases). The CDR3 totals 17 residues. In germline, CDR1 is SGHTA, CDR2 FQGNSA. Trimming removed 1 base from V and 8 bases from J, with 18 bases in between. For the CDR3, the DNA is TGTGCCAGCAGCTTAGGTGGCAGGGGTTCCGCCTATTCACCCCTCCACTTT. Translating gives CASSLGGRGSAYSPLHF.

The rearrangement uses TRBV3-1 (or the pseudogene TRBV3-2) and TRBJ2-3; 9 positions agree with TRBD2. Trimming took 4 bases from V and 0 from J; bases not matched to a gene: 8. There are 17 residues in the CDR3. The germline CDR1 and CDR2 sequences are LGHDT and YNNKEL (reference sequence). The CDR3 region is CASSRLIAGASTDTQYF. CDR3 in DNA: TGTGCCAGCAGCCGTCTTATAGCGGGGGCTAGCACAGATACGCAGTATTTT.

This chain connects TRBV5-5 to TRBJ1-6, with a possible D match to TRBD1 (6 bases). The germline V and J ends were trimmed by 0 bases and 7 bases, with 11 bases remaining between them. Germline lookup yields CDR1 SGHKS and CDR2 YYEKEE (reference sequence). CDR3 length: 15 amino acids. The DNA for the CDR3 is TGTGCCAGCAGCTTGGCAGGGGCCCCCAATTCACCCCTCCACTTT. Translated: CASSLAGAPNSPLHF.

V is TRBV5-1 and J is TRBJ1-3; TRBD1 matches 7 bases. Looked up from germline, CDR1 is SGHRS and CDR2 is YFSETQ. The CDR3 is 17 residues long. V lost 3 bases, J lost 0 bases, and 9 bases stayed unmatched. The CDR3 here is CASSSSSYRGSGNTIYF. The CDR3 bases are TGCGCCAGCAGCTCGAGTTCATACAGGGGCTCTGGAAACACCATATATTTT.

The chain carries TRBV18 and TRBJ2-7, with TRBD1 matching 7 bases. Germline lookup yields CDR1 KGHSH and CDR2 LQKENI. The length of the CDR3 is 13 residues. V shed 5 bases, J shed 5 bases, and the junction held 6 bases outside the gene matches. CDR3 sequence reads: CASSFDRVDEQYF. CDR3 nucleotide sequence: TGTGCCAGCTCATTCGACAGGGTAGACGAGCAGTACTTC.

V usage is TRBV18 and J usage is TRBJ1-6, with 10 bases lining up with TRBD1. Germline-derived CDR1 and CDR2 are KGHSH and LQKENI. Trimming removed 4 bases from V and 12 bases from J; junction bases left unmatched: 6. The CDR3 has 14 amino acids. The CDR3 DNA reads TGTGCCAGCTCACGGGACAGGGGACCACTACCCCTCCACTTT. Translating it yields CASSRDRGPLPLHF.

The V gene is TRBV27, the J gene TRBJ2-5; TRBD2 aligns across 7 bases. Per germline, CDR1 MNHEY and CDR2 SMNVEV (reference sequence). The ends lost 3 bases at V and 4 bases at J; junction bases unmatched: 5. The CDR3 is 14 residues long. CDR3 DNA: TGTGCCAGCAGTTTTCTGGGGAGGGGAGAGACCCAGTACTTC. Its translation: CASSFLGRGETQYF.

The count of this clone is one. The chain uses TRBV19 and TRBJ2-6; D is possibly TRBD1 (6 bases). The CDR3 covers 16 residues. The germline V and J ends were trimmed by 6 bases and 0 bases, with 12 bases remaining between them. CDR1 and CDR2 from the germline V gene are LNHDA and SQIVND (reference sequence). The CDR3 here is CASRDRLRSGANVLTF. CDR3 DNA sequence: TGTGCCAGTAGAGACAGGCTACGCTCTGGGGCCAACGTCCTGACTTTC.

V and J are TRBV19 and TRBJ2-1; D gene unclear. V was cut by 1 base and J by 8 bases, with 12 bases left in between. CDR1 is LNHDA, CDR2 SQIVND, per germline (reference sequence). The CDR3 is 14 residues long. The CDR3 region has the DNA TGTGCCAGTAGTATAGCCCTCCCCCGGGATGAGCAGTTCTTC. This codes for CASSIALPRDEQFF. The full variable domain, in which reference TRBV19 and TRBJ2-1 provide the parts outside the CDR3, is DGGITQSPKYLFRKEGQNVTLSCEQNLNHDAMYWYRQDPGQGLRLIYYSQIVNDFQKGDIAEGYSVSREKKESFPLTVTSAQKNPTAFYLCASSIALPRDEQFFGPGTRLTVL.

Remarks on this clone: A junction boundary mismatches the germline segment, possibly from a read error. The gene calls are TRBV7-3 and TRBJ2-2, with 8 positions matching TRBD2. Germline CDR1 is SGHTA and CDR2 is FQGTGA. The CDR3 totals 17 residues. The CDR3 DNA reads as TGTGCCAGCAGACGGGGTACTAGCGGAGCAAACACCGGAGAGCTGTTTTTT. Translated, it gives CASRRGTSGANTGELFF. Using reference TRBV7-3 and TRBJ2-2 for the parts outside the CDR3, the full variable domain is GAGVSQTPSNKVTEKGKYVELRCDPISGHTALYWYRQSLGQGPEFLIYFQGTGAADDSGLPNDRFFAVRPEGSVSTLKIQRTERGDSAVYLCASRRGTSGANTGELFFGEGSRLTVL.